Each of the 3 T cell receptor beta chains below was sequenced from the same sample in a study of OX40 agonist ivuxolimab in advanced cancers. This table comes from immunoSEQ multiplex PCR, and its TCRdb copy is limited to in-frame clones, with some not included. There are 15,000 to 20,000 clones in the sample; about four fifths occur only once, and about 12% lies in the top ten. Sequencing was performed on CD4+ or CD8+ T cells sorted from blood, taken in a trial of the OX40 agonist ivuxolimab. These receptors originate from an adult with an advanced solid tumor such as melanoma, head and neck, liver or kidney cancer.

The V gene is TRBV7-9, the J gene TRBJ1-2; 9 nucleotides align to TRBD1. V lost 9 bases and J lost 7; bases outside the gene matches: 3. Germline V gives CDR1 SEHNR, CDR2 FQNEAQ (reference sequence). CDR3 length: 11 amino acids. The CDR3 DNA reads TGTGCCAGTGGGACAGGGAGTGGCTACACCTTC. This gives the protein CASGTGSGYTF.

The J gene is TRBJ2-7, the V gene TRBV18; 9 positions match TRBD1. Losses at the gene ends were 3 bases for V and 6 bases for J; bases not matched to a gene: 6. From germline, CDR1 is KGHSH and CDR2 LQKENI. The CDR3 loop spans 14 amino acids. The CDR3 sequence: CASSPRDRDSEQYF. The CDR3 coding sequence is TGTGCCAGCTCACCGAGGGACAGGGATTCCGAGCAGTACTTC.

The chain combines TRBV4-1 with TRBJ2-1; maybe TRBD2 (7 bases). The CDR3 totals 15 residues. V shed 4 bases and J shed 4 bases, with 14 bases lying between them. Germline CDR1 MGHRA, CDR2 YSYEKL. The CDR3 DNA sequence: TGCGCCAGCAGCCCGGGGGGCGGAGAGTACAATGAGCAGTTCTTC. This gives the protein CASSPGGGEYNEQFF.